The clone carrying this T cell receptor (beta chain) was recorded many times. What it binds is unknown. This sample is drawn from a study of T cells in Graves' hyperthyroidism and ophthalmopathy. In the study overall: Peripheral blood sampling occurred at initial diagnosis, before any treatment.

Amplification targeted TCR beta CDR3 regions from RNA transcripts. The TCR CDR3 was amplified in a first-round RT-PCR using the HTBI primer set. Each CDR3 protein is one row after TCRdb ran MiXCR on the multiplex PCR reads. The sample has approximately 200,000 distinct CDR3 sequences, approximately 20% seen once. Graves' hyperthyroidism was deemed stable absent ophthalmopathy progression within 18 months. Patients were excluded for uncontrolled infection, other autoimmune disease, pregnancy or lactation. V lost 6 bases, J lost 8 bases, and 12 bases stayed unmatched. Germline values: CDR1 KGHDR, CDR2 SFDVKD. The CDR3 covers 15 residues. Findings and limits, study-wide: Among clonotypes expanded in thyroid above 0.001, most were also found in blood.

Sequenced sample: blood. This clonotype originated in a man in his forties with Graves' hyperthyroidism. The rearrangement uses TRBV24-1 and TRBJ1-2; 9 bases align to TRBD1. CDR3 region: CATSSPGQGLDGYTF. CDR3 DNA sequence: TGTGCCACCAGTTCGCCGGGACAGGGACTGGACGGCTACACCTTC.